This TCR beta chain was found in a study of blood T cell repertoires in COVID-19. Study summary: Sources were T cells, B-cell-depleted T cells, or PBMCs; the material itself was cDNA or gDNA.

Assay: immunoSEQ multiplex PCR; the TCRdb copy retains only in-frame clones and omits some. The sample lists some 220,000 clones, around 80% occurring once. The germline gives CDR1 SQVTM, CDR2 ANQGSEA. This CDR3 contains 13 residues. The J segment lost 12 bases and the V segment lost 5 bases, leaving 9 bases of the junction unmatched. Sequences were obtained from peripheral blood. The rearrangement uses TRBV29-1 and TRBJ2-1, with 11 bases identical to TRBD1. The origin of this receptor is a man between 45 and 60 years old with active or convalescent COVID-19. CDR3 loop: CSVPDRGQGRQFF. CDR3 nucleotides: TGCAGCGTTCCGGACAGGGGGCAGGGCAGGCAGTTCTTC.